These 7 T cell receptor beta chains came from one sample sequenced in a study of T cell changes during pregnancy in multiple sclerosis. Profiled with immunoSEQ multiplex PCR; TCRdb holds only in-frame clones, not every one. The table shows about 41,000 clones, with 90% occurring only once. Sequencing used CD8+ T cells from peripheral blood mononuclear cells, obtained in the third trimester of pregnancy. These receptors were taken from a female donor with multiple sclerosis, enrolled in a pregnancy study.

CDR3 protein: CASRSDRDETQYF. The CDR3 DNA follows: TGTGCCAGCAGGTCGGACAGGGATGAGACCCAGTACTTC. The chain joins TRBV7-9 to TRBJ2-5; 8 positions agree with TRBD1. CDR1 and CDR2 (germline): SEHNR, FQNEAQ (reference sequence). The CDR3 covers 13 residues. J lost 5 bases, V lost 6 bases, and 5 bases had no gene match.

The count of this clone is one. The chain joins TRBV27 to TRBJ2-2; TRBD1 aligns across 7 bases. This CDR3 contains 13 residues. J was trimmed by 4 bases and V by 4 bases; bases with no gene match: 0. From germline, CDR1 is MNHEY and CDR2 SMNVEV (reference sequence). The CDR3 is CASSYRGTGELFF. DNA for the CDR3: TGTGCCAGCAGTTACAGGGGCACCGGGGAGCTGTTTTTT.

The chain joins TRBV6-4 to TRBJ2-3, with D maybe TRBD1 (5 bases). V lost 5 bases, J lost 0 bases, and 9 bases lay in between. This CDR3 contains 14 residues. Looked up from germline, CDR1 is MRHNA and CDR2 is SNTAGT. In nucleotides, the CDR3 is TGTGCCAGCAGTTACCAGGGAAGCACAGATACGCAGTATTTT. It specifies CASSYQGSTDTQYF.

This chain joins TRBV4-1 and TRBJ1-2; D is ambiguous. The CDR3 extends over 11 amino acids. Looked up from germline, CDR1 is MGHRA and CDR2 is YSYEKL. V lost 5 bases, J lost 5 bases, and 6 bases lay in between. CDR3 region: CASSSTYGYTF. CDR3 nucleotide sequence: TGCGCCAGCAGCTCAACATATGGCTACACCTTC.

Regarding this clone: At one end, the junction sequence differs from germline, possibly due to a read error. This specimen includes other DNA sequences encoding the same CDR3. V usage is TRBV13 and J usage is TRBJ2-5; 13 bases are shared with TRBD2. The CDR3 runs to 14 residues. Germline values: CDR1 PRHDT, CDR2 FYEKMQ (reference sequence). As DNA, the CDR3 is TGTGCCAACAGCGGGGGACTAGCGGGGGAGACCCAGTACTTC. Translation: CANSGGLAGETQYF.

This sequence joins TRBV4-1 and TRBJ1-4, with 7 bases lining up with TRBD1. V lost 7 bases and J lost 3; bases outside the gene matches: 8. The germline V gene has CDR1 MGHRA and CDR2 YSYEKL. The CDR3 runs 15 residues. The CDR3 here is CASKGGRSSNEKLFF. For the CDR3, the DNA is TGCGCCAGCAAAGGGGGCAGGAGTTCTAATGAAAAACTGTTTTTT.

The chain links TRBV6-1 to TRBJ2-7; D perhaps matches TRBD2 (5 bases). There are 14 residues in the CDR3. From germline, CDR1 is MNHNS and CDR2 SASEGT. Between the trimmed V and J ends, which lost 0 bases and 2 bases, there was a span of 8 bases. In DNA, the CDR3 is TGTGCCAGCAGTGAAGCAGAGGGTACCTACGAGCAGTACTTC. It is translated as CASSEAEGTYEQYF.